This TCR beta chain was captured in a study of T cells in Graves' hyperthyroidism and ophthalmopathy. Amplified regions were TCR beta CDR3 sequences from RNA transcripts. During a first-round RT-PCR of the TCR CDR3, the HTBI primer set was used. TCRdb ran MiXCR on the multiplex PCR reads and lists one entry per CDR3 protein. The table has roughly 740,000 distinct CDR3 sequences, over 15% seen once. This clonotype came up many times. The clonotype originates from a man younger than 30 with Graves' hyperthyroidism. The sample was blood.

In DNA, the CDR3 is TGTGCCTGGAGTGTACTAGCGGGATGGGGGGAGACCCAGTACTTC. Translation: CAWSVLAGWGETQYF. V gene TRBV30 combines with J gene TRBJ2-5; 10 nucleotides line up with TRBD2. The CDR3 contains 15 residues. Germline loops: CDR1 GTSNPN, CDR2 SVGIG (reference sequence). V gave up 0 bases and J gave up 5 bases; unmatched junction bases: 6.